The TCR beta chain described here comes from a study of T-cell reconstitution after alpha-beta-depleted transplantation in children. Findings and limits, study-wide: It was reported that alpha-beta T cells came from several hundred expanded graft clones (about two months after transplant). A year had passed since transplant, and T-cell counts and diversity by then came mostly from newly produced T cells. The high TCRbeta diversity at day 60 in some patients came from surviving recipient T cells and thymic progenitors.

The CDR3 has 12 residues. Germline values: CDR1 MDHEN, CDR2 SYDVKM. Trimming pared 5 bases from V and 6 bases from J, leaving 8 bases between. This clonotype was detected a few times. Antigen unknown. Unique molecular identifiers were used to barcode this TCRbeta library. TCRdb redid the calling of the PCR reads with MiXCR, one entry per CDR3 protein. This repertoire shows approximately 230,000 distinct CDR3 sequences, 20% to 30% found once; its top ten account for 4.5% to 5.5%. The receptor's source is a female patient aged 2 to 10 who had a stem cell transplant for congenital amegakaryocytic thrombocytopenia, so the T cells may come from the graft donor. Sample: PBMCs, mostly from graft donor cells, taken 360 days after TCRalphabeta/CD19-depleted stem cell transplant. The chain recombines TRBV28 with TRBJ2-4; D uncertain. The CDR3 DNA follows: TGTGCCAGCAGTGCCGTGGTAAACATTCAGTACTTC. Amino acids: CASSAVVNIQYF.